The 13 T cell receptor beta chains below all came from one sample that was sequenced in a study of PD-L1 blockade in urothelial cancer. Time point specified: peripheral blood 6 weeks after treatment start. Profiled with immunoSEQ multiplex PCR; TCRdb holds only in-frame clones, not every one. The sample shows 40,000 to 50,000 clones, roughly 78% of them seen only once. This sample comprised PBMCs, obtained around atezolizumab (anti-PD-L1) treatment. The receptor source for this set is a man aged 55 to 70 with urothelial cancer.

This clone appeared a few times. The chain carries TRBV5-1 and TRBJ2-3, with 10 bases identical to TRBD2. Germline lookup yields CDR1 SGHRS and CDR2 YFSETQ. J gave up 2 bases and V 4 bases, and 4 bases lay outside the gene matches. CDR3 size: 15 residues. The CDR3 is CASSATSGATDTQYF. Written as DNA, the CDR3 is TGCGCCAGCAGCGCAACTAGCGGGGCCACAGATACGCAGTATTTT.

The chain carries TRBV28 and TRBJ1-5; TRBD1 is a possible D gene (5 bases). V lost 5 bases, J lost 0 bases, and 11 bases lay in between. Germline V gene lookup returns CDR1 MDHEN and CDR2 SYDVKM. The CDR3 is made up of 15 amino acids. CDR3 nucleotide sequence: TGTGCCAGCAGTACCAGGGTGATTAGCAATCAGCCCCAGCATTTT. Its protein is CASSTRVISNQPQHF.

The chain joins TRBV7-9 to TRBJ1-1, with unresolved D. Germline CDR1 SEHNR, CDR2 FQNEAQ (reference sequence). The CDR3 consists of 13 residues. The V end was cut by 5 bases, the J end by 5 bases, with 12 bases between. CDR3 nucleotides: TGTGCCAGCAGCCCTAGTCTCCTGACTGAAGCTTTCTTT. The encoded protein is CASSPSLLTEAFF.

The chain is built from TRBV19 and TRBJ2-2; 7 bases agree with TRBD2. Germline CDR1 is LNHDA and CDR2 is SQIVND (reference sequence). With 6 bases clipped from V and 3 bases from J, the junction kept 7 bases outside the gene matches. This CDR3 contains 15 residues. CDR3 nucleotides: TGTGCCAGTAGGGGACTAAGGGTTGACACCGGGGAGCTGTTTTTT. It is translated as CASRGLRVDTGELFF.

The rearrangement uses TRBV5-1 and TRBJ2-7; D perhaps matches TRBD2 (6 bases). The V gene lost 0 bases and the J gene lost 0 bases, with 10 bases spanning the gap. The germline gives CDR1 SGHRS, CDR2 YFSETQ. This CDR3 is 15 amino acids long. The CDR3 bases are TGCGCCAGCAGCTTGGCGCCGACTAGCTCCTACGAGCAGTACTTC. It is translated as CASSLAPTSSYEQYF. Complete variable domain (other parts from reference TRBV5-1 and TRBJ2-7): KAGVTQTPRYLIKTRGQQVTLSCSPISGHRSVSWYQQTPGQGLQFLFEYFSETQRNKGNFPGRFSGRQFSNSRSEMNVSTLELGDSALYLCASSLAPTSSYEQYFGPGTRLTVT.

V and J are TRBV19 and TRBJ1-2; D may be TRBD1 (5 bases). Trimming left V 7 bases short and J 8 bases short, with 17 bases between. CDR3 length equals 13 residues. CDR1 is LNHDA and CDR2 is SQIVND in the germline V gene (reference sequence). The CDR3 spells CASNPPGDGGYTF. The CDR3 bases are TGTGCCAGTAACCCTCCGGGGGACGGGGGCTACACCTTC.

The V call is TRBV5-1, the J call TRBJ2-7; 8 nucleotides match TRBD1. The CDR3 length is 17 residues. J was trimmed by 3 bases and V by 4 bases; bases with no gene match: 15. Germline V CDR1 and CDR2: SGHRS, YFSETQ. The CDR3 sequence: CASSTYVFGQGSYEQYF. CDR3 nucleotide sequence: TGCGCCAGCAGCACTTACGTATTTGGACAGGGAAGCTACGAGCAGTACTTC.

This CDR3 is CASSASGLAGENTGELFF. In DNA form, the CDR3 reads TGTGCCAGCAGTGCCTCGGGACTAGCGGGGGAGAACACCGGGGAGCTGTTTTTT. The chain employs TRBV28 and TRBJ2-2; 14 nucleotides align to TRBD2. J lost 1 base, V lost 5 bases, and 6 bases had no gene match. The CDR3 extends over 18 amino acids. Germline CDR1 MDHEN, CDR2 SYDVKM.

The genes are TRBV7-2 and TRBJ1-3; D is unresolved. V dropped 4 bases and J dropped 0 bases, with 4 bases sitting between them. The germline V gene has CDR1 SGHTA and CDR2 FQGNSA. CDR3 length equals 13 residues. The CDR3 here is CASSYNSGNTIYF. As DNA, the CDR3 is TGTGCCAGCAGCTACAACTCTGGAAACACCATATATTTT.

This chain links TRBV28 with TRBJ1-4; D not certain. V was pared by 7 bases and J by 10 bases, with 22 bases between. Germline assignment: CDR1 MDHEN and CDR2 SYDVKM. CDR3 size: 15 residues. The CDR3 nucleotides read TGTGCCAGCACCCTACTACCGGGGTTTGTAAGAAAACTGTTTTTT. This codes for CASTLLPGFVRKLFF.

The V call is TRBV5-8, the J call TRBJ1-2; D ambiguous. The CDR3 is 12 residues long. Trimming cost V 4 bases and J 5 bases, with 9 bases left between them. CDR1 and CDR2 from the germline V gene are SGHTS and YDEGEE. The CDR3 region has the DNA TGTGCCAGCAGCGTGAACTTATATGGCTACACCTTC. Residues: CASSVNLYGYTF.

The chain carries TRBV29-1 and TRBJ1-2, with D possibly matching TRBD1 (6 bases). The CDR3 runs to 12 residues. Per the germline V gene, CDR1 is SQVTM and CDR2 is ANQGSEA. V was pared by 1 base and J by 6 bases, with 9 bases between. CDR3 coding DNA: TGCAGCGTTGAAGGGGGGCAGGATGGCTACACCTTC. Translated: CSVEGGQDGYTF.

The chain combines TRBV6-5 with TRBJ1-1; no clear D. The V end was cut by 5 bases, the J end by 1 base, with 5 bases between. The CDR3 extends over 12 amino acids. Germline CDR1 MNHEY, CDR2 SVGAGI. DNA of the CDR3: TGTGCCAGCAGTCTTCCGAACACTGAAGCTTTCTTT. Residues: CASSLPNTEAFF.